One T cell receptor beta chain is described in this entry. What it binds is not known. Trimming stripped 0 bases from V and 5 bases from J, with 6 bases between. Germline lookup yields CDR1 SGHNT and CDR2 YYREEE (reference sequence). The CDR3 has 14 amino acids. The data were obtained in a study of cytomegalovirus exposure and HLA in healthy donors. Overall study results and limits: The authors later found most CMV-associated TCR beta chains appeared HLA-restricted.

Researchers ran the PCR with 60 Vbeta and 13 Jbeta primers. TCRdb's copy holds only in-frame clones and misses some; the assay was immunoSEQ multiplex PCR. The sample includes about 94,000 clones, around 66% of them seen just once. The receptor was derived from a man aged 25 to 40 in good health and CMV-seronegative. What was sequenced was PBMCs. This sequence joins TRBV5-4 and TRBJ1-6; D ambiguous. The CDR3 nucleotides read TGTGCCAGCAGCTTGGAACAGAATAATTCACCCCTCCACTTT. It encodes CASSLEQNNSPLHF.